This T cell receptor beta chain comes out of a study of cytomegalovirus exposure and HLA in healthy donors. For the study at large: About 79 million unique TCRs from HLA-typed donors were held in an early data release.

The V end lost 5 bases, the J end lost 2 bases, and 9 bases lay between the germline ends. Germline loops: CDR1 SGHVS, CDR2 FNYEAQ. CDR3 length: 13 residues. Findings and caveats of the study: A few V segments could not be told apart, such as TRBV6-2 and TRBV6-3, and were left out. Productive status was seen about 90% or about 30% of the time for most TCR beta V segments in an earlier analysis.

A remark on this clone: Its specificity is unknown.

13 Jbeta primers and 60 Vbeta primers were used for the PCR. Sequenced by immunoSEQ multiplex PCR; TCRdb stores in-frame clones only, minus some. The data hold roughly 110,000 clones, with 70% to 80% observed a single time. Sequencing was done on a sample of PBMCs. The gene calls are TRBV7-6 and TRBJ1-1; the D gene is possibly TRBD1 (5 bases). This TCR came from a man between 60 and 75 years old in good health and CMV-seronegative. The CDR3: CASSRRANTEAFF. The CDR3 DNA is TGTGCCAGCAGCCGCAGGGCTAACACTGAAGCTTTCTTT.